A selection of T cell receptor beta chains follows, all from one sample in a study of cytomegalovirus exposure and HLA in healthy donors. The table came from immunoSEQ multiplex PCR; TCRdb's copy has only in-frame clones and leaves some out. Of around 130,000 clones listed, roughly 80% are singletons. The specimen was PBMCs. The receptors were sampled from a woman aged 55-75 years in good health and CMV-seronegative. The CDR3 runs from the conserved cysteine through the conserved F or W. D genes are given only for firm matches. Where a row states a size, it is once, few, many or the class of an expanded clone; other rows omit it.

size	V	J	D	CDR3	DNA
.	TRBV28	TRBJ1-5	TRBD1	CASNQGTGNHQPQHF	TGTGCCAGCAACCAAGGGACAGGTAACCATCAGCCCCAGCATTTT
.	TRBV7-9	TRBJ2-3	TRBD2	CASSLAGGPTDTQYF	TGTGCCAGCAGCTTAGCGGGAGGGCCCACAGATACGCAGTATTTT
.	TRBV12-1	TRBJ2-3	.	CASSFGTSTDTQYF	TGTGCCAGCAGCTTTGGGACTAGCACAGATACGCAGTATTTT
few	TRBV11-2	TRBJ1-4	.	CASSLGQTTNEKLFF	TGTGCCAGCAGCTTAGGGCAGACAACTAATGAAAAACTGTTTTTT
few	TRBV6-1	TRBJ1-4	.	CASSGRDTPKLFF	TGTGCCAGCAGTGGCCGGGACACACCTAAACTGTTTTTT
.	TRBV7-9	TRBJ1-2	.	CSSSLVELRRVKGYTF	TGTTCCAGCAGCTTAGTGGAACTGAGGAGAGTAAAAGGCTACACCTTC
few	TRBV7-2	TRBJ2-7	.	CASSFSGTGEQYF	TGTGCCAGCAGCTTCAGCGGAACTGGGGAGCAGTACTTC
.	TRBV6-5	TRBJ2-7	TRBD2	CASSSHGRGEQYF	TGTGCCAGCAGTTCCCACGGGAGGGGCGAGCAGTACTTC
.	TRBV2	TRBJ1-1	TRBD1	CASKRTGEFGEAFF	TGTGCCAGCAAAAGGACAGGGGAGTTTGGTGAAGCTTTCTTT
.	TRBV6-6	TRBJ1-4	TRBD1	CASSYAGTGNEKLFF	TGTGCCAGCAGTTACGCCGGGACAGGGAATGAAAAACTGTTTTTT
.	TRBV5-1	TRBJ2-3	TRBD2	CASSREGGRTDTQYF	TGCGCCAGCAGCCGGGAGGGGGGCCGCACAGATACGCAGTATTTT
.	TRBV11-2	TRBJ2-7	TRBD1	CASSSGQGSFYEQYF	TGTGCCAGCAGTAGTGGACAGGGGTCTTTCTACGAGCAGTACTTC
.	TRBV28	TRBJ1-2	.	CASSPGAGIYTF	TGTGCCAGCAGCCCCGGGGCGGGGATCTACACCTTC
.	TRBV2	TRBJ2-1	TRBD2	CASSEAGFGGSSFF	TGTGCCAGCAGTGAAGCGGGATTTGGCGGGAGCTCGTTCTTC
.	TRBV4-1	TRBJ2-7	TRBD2	CASSQERLGGSHSYEQYF	TGCGCCAGCAGCCAAGAACGGTTGGGCGGGAGCCACTCCTACGAGCAGTACTTC
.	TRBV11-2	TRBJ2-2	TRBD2	CASSTLAGLAGELFF	TGTGCCAGCAGCACACTAGCGGGATTGGCCGGGGAGCTGTTTTTT
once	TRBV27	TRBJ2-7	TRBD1	CASSFRTQGVGYEQYF	TGTGCCAGCAGTTTTAGAACACAGGGGGTCGGTTACGAGCAGTACTTC
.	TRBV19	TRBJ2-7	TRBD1	CASRRQGSGAYEQYF	TGTGCCAGTAGACGACAGGGATCGGGTGCCTACGAGCAGTACTTC
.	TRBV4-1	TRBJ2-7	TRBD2	CASSPGRWAGGDPLWEQYF	TGCGCCAGCAGCCCTGGTAGGTGGGCGGGAGGGGACCCCCTCTGGGAGCAGTACTTC
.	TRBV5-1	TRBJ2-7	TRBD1	CASSSPMSRDRGEQYF	TGCGCCAGCAGCTCCCCGATGTCCCGGGACAGGGGCGAGCAGTACTTC
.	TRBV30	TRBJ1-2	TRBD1	CAWARTGSNGYTF	TGTGCCTGGGCCCGGACAGGGTCTAATGGCTACACCTTC
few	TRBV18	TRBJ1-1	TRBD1	CASSPPGTGYTEAFF	TGTGCCAGCTCACCACCGGGGACAGGGTACACTGAAGCTTTCTTT
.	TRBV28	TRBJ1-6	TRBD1	CASSRRQGNNSPLHF	TGTGCCAGCAGCCGTCGACAGGGTAACAATTCACCCCTCCACTTT
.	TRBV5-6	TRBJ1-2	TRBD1	CASRLIGTGTTNYGYTF	TGTGCCAGCAGACTAATCGGGACAGGGACGACTAACTATGGCTACACCTTC
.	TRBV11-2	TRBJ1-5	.	CASSSLRTGNQPQHF	TGTGCCAGCAGCTCTCTCCGGACAGGCAATCAGCCCCAGCATTTT
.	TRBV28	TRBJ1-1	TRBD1	CASRRDRVNTEAFF	TGTGCCAGCAGACGAGACAGGGTTAACACTGAAGCTTTCTTT
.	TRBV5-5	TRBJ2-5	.	CASSPGTLGETQYF	TGTGCCAGCAGCCCCGGGACTCTCGGGGAGACCCAGTACTTC
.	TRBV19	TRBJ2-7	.	CASSISGSSYEQYF	TGTGCCAGTAGTATCTCCGGGAGCTCCTACGAGCAGTACTTC
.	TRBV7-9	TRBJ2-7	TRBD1	CASSLGTGGEQYF	TGTGCCAGCAGCTTAGGGACAGGGGGCGAGCAGTACTTC
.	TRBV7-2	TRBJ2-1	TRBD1	CASSYTGGSSYNEQFF	TGTGCCAGCAGCTATACAGGGGGAAGCTCCTACAATGAGCAGTTCTTC
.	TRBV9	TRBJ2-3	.	CASSVGRRVADTQYF	TGTGCCAGCAGCGTAGGGAGGAGGGTGGCAGATACGCAGTATTTT
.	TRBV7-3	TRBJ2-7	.	CASSLSSNSYEQYF	TGTGCCAGCAGCCTCTCCTCTAACTCCTACGAGCAGTACTTC
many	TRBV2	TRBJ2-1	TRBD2	CASTGTSIYNEQFF	TGTGCCAGCACCGGGACTAGCATCTACAATGAGCAGTTCTTC
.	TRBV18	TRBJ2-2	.	CASSPPQTGELFF	TGTGCCAGCTCACCACCGCAGACCGGGGAGCTGTTTTTT
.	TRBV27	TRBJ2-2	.	CASSLSATGSGELFF	TGTGCCAGCAGTTTATCGGCAACAGGGTCCGGGGAGCTGTTTTTT
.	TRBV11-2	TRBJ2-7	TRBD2	CASSTLLASYEQYF	TGTGCCAGCAGCACCCTACTAGCGTCCTACGAGCAGTACTTC
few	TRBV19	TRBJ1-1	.	CASRPPGGGKTEAFF	TGTGCCAGTAGACCCCCGGGAGGAGGAAAAACTGAAGCTTTCTTT
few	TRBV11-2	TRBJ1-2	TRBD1	CASSRSGTGYGYTF	TGTGCCAGCAGCCGATCCGGGACAGGCTATGGCTACACCTTC
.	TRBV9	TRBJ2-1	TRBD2	CASSLWVAGGPGNEQFF	TGTGCCAGCAGCCTGTGGGTAGCGGGAGGGCCTGGCAATGAGCAGTTCTTC
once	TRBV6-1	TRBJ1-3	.	CASRTDGNTIYF	TGTGCCAGCAGGACAGATGGAAACACCATATATTTT
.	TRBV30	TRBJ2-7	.	CAWKAGSSYEQYF	TGTGCCTGGAAAGCAGGCAGCTCCTACGAGCAGTACTTC
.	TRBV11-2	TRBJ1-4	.	CASSFLPQLSNEKLFF	TGTGCCAGCAGCTTCCTCCCACAGCTCTCTAATGAAAAACTGTTTTTT